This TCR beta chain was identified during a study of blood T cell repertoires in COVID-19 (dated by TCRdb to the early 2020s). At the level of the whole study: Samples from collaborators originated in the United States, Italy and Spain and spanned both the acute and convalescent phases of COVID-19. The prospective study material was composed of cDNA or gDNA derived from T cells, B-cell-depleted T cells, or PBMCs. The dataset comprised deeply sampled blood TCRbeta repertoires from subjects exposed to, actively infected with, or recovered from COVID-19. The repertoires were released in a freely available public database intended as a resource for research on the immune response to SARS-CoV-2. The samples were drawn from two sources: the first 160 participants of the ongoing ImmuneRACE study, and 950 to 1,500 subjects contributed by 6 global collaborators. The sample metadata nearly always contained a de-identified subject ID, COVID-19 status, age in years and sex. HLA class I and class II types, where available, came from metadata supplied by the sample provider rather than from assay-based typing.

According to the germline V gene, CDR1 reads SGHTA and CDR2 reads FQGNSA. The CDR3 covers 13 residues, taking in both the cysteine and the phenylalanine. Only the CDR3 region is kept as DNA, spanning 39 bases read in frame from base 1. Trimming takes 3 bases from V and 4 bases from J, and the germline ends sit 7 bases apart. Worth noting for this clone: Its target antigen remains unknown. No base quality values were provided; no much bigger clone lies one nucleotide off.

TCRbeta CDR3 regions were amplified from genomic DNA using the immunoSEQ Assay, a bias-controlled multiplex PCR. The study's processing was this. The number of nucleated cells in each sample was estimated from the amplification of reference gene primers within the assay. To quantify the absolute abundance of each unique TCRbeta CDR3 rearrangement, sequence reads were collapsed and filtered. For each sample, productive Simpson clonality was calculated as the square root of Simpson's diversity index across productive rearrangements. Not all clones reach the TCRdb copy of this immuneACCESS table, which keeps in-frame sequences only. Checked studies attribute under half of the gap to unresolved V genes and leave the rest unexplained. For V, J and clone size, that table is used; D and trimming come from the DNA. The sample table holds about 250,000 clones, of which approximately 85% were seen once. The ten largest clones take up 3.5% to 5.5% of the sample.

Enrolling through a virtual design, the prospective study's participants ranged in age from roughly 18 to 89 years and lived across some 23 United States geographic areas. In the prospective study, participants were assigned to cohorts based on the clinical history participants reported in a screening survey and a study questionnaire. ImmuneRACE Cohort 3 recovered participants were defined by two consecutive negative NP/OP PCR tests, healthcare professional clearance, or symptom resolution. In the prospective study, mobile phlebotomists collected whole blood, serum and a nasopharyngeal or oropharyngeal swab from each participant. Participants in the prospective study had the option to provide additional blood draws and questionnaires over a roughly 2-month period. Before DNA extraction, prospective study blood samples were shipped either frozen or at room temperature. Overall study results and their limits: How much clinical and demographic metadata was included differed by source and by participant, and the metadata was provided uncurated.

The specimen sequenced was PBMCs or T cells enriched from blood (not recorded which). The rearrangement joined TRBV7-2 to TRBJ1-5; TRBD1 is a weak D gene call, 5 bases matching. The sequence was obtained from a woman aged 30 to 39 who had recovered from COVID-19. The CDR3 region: CASSLGRNQPQHF. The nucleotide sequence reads TGTGCCAGCAGCTTGGGGCGGAATCAGCCCCAGCATTTT.